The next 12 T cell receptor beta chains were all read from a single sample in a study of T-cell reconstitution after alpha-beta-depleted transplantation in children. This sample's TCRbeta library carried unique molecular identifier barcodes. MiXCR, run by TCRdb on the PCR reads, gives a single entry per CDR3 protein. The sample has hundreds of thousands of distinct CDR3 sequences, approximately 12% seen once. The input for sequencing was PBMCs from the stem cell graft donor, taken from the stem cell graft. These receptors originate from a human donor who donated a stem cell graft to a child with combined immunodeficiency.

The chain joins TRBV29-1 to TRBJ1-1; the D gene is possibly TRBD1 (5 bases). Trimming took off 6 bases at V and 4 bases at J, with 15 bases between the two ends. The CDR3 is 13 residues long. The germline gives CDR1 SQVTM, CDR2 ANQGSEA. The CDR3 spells CSVRRRGTTEAFF. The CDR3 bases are TGCAGCGTGAGAAGGAGGGGAACCACTGAAGCTTTCTTT.

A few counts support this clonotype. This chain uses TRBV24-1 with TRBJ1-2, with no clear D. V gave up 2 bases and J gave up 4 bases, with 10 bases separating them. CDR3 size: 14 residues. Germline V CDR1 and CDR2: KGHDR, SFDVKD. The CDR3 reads CATSDSDPIYGYTF. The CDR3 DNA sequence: TGTGCCACCAGTGATTCGGATCCTATCTATGGCTACACCTTC.

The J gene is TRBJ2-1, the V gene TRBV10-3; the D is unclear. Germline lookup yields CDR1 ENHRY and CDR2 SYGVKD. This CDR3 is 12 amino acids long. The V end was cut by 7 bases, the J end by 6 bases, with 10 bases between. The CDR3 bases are TGTGCCATCAACTTGTCAGGCAATGAGCAGTTCTTC. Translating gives CAINLSGNEQFF.

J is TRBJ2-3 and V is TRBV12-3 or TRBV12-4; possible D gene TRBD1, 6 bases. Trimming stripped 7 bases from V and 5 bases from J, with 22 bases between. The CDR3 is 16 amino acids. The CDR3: CASTPGRGPTGDTQYF. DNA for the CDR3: TGTGCCAGCACACCAGGCAGGGGCCCCACGGGAGATACGCAGTATTTT.

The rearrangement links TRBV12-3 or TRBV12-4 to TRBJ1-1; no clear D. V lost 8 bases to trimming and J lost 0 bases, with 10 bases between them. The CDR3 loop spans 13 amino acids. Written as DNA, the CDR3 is TGTGCCAGCCATGGACCGCTGAACACTGAAGCTTTCTTT. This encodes CASHGPLNTEAFF.

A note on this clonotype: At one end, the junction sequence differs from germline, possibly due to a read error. CDR3 amino acids: CASSLWGQGGGVF. Here the CDR3 DNA reads TGTGCCAGCAGTTTATGGGGACAGGGTGGGGGTGTCTTC. V and J are TRBV12-3 or TRBV12-4 and TRBJ2-1; 9 positions agree with TRBD1. This CDR3 region has 13 residues.

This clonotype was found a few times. The CDR3 DNA reads TGCGCCAGCAGCTTGGAGGTTACTAGCACAGATACGCAGTATTTT. Translating gives CASSLEVTSTDTQYF. The chain joins TRBV5-1 to TRBJ2-3, with no clear D. Germline values: CDR1 SGHRS, CDR2 YFSETQ. The ends were cut back, 0 bases at V and 0 bases at J, with 8 bases in the middle. There are 15 residues in the CDR3. The full variable domain, in which reference TRBV5-1 and TRBJ2-3 provide the parts outside the CDR3, is KAGVTQTPRYLIKTRGQQVTLSCSPISGHRSVSWYQQTPGQGLQFLFEYFSETQRNKGNFPGRFSGRQFSNSRSEMNVSTLELGDSALYLCASSLEVTSTDTQYFGPGTRLTVL.

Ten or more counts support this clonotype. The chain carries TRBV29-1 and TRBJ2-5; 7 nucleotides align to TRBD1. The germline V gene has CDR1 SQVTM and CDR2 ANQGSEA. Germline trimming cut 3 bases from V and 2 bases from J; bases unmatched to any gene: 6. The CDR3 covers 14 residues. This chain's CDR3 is CSVDTGTDQETQYF. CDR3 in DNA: TGCAGCGTTGATACCGGGACAGATCAAGAGACCCAGTACTTC.

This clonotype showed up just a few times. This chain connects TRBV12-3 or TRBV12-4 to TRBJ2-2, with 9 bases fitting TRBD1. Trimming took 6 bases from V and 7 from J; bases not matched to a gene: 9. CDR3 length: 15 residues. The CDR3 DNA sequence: TGTGCCAGCAGCTCCCACAGGGGGCGGATCGGGGAGCTGTTTTTT. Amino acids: CASSSHRGRIGELFF.

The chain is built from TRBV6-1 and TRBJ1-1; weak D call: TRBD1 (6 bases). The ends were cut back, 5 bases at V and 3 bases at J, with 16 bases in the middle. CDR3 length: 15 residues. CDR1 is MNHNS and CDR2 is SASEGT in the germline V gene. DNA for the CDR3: TGTGCCAGCAGTAGAGGACAGTGGGGGGACACTGAAGCTTTCTTT. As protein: CASSRGQWGDTEAFF.

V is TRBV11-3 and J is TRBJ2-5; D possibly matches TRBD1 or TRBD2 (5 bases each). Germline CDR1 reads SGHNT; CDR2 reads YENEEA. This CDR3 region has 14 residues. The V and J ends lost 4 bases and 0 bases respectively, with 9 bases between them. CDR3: CASSSGRDQETQYF. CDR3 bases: TGTGCCAGCAGCTCGGGACGGGACCAAGAGACCCAGTACTTC. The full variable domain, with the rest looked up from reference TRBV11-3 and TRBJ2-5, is EAGVVQSPRYKIIEKKQPVAFWCNPISGHNTLYWYLQNLGQGPELLIRYENEEAVDDSQLPKDRFSAERLKGVDSTLKIQPAELGDSAVYLCASSSGRDQETQYFGPGTRLLVL.

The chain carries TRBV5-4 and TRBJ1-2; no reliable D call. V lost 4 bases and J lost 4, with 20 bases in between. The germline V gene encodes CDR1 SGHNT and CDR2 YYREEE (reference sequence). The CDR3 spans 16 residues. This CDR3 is CASSLGNKAAGYGYTF. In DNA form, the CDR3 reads TGTGCCAGCAGCCTGGGAAATAAGGCCGCTGGCTATGGCTACACCTTC.